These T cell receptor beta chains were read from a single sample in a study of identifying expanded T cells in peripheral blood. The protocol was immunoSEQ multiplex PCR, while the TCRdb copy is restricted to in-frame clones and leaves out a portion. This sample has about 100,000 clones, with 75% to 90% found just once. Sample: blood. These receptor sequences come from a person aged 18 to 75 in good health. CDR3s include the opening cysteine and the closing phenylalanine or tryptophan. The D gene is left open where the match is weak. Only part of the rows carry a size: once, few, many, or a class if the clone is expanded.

TGTGCCAGCACCCGAGGACAGGGGGCTCAAGAGACCCAGTACTTC | CASTRGQGAQETQYF | TRBJ2-5 | TRBV6-5 | TRBD1 | .
TGTGCCAGCAGCTTAGGGGCAGATACGCAGTATTTT | CASSLGADTQYF | TRBJ2-3 | TRBV7-3 | . | .
TGTGCCAGCAGTGACACAGGGCACGGAAACACCATATATTTT | CASSDTGHGNTIYF | TRBJ1-3 | TRBV25-1 | . | .
TGTGCCAGCAGTGACTACGGGGGGCGGACAGATACGCAGTATTTT | CASSDYGGRTDTQYF | TRBJ2-3 | TRBV2 | . | .
TGCGCCAGCAGCTTGTATGGGAACTCTGGGGCCAACGTCCTGACTTTC | CASSLYGNSGANVLTF | TRBJ2-6 | TRBV5-1 | . | .
TGTGCCAGCCGCCGGACAGGGGATAACACTGAAGCTTTCTTT | CASRRTGDNTEAFF | TRBJ1-1 | TRBV2 | TRBD1 | .
TGTGCCAGCAGCTTAGTCGCAGGAGTCAATCAGCCCCAGCATTTT | CASSLVAGVNQPQHF | TRBJ1-5 | TRBV7-2 | . | few
TGCGCCAGCAGCCAAGCCCGACAGGGTAGGACGACTGAAGCTTTCTTT | CASSQARQGRTTEAFF | TRBJ1-1 | TRBV4-3 | TRBD1 | .
TGTGCCAGTAGTATTCAGGGGTGGAACACCATATATTTT | CASSIQGWNTIYF | TRBJ1-3 | TRBV19 | . | .
TGCGCCAGCAGCCCGGGACAGGGGGCAAGAGAGACCCAGTACTTC | CASSPGQGARETQYF | TRBJ2-5 | TRBV5-1 | TRBD1 | .
TGTGCCAGCAGCTCAAGGGGGCTCGCCGGGGAGCTGTTTTTT | CASSSRGLAGELFF | TRBJ2-2 | TRBV7-3 | TRBD1 | .
TGCGCCAGCAGCCAAATACTACAGGGCACTGAAGCTTTCTTT | CASSQILQGTEAFF | TRBJ1-1 | TRBV4-1 | . | medium-sized
TGTGCCAGCGGCGTTGAGATGAACACTGAAGCTTTCTTT | CASGVEMNTEAFF | TRBJ1-1 | TRBV2 | . | .
TGTGCCAGTAGCAACGCGTTGGACACCATATATTTT | CASSNALDTIYF | TRBJ1-3 | TRBV19 | . | .
TGTGCCAGCAGTGAGAGTATAACCGGGACTAGCGTGGATAGCTCCTACAATGAGCAGTTCTTC | CASSESITGTSVDSSYNEQFF | TRBJ2-1 | TRBV2 | TRBD2 | .
TGTGCCACCAGCAGAGGGGCACAGGGTGGTGAAAAACTGTTTTTT | CATSRGAQGGEKLFF | TRBJ1-4 | TRBV15 | . | .
TGCGCCAGCAGCTCCGGGGCGAGGGAGACCCAGTACTTC | CASSSGARETQYF | TRBJ2-5 | TRBV5-1 | . | .
TGTGCCAGCAGCTTAGTCTCTGACGAGCAGTACTTC | CASSLVSDEQYF | TRBJ2-7 | TRBV7-2 | . | .
TGCGCCAGCAGCTCCGGACACCTCGGTTCCGGGGAGCCCCAGCATTTT | CASSSGHLGSGEPQHF | TRBJ1-5 | TRBV5-1 | . | .
TGTGCCAGCAGCACCAGGACTAGTCGTTCTGAGACCCAGTACTTC | CASSTRTSRSETQYF | TRBJ2-5 | TRBV7-8 | TRBD2 | .
TGCGCCAGCAGCTTGGGCCAGGGGCGGGACACTGAAGCTTTCTTT | CASSLGQGRDTEAFF | TRBJ1-1 | TRBV5-1 | . | .
TGTGCCAGCTCACCACCGGGGCTCACCGGGGAGCTGTTTTTT | CASSPPGLTGELFF | TRBJ2-2 | TRBV18 | . | .
TGTGCCAGCAGTCGACAGGACGGTCGTCAGCCCCAGCATTTT | CASSRQDGRQPQHF | TRBJ1-5 | TRBV6-5 | . | .
TGCGCCAGCAGCCCCCGGGACCCCGGGGATACGCAGTATTTT | CASSPRDPGDTQYF | TRBJ2-3 | TRBV5-1 | . | .
TGTGCCAGTAGTATAGGAGGATACGGGGGCAATCAGCCCCAGCATTTT | CASSIGGYGGNQPQHF | TRBJ1-5 | TRBV19 | . | few
TGTGCCAGTAGTATAGGATTTATGAATGGCTACACCTTC | CASSIGFMNGYTF | TRBJ1-2 | TRBV19 | . | .
TGCGCCAGCAGCCAAGATATTGCTAGCGGGCTATCCTACGAGCAGTACTTC | CASSQDIASGLSYEQYF | TRBJ2-7 | TRBV4-1 | TRBD2 | .
TGTGCCAGCAGCTGGGAAGCGGGAGGGTTGAACACCGGGGAGCTGTTTTTT | CASSWEAGGLNTGELFF | TRBJ2-2 | TRBV7-9 | TRBD2 | .
TGTGCCAGTAGTAAAATGGACACGACGAACACTGAAGCTTTCTTT | CASSKMDTTNTEAFF | TRBJ1-1 | TRBV19 | . | .
TGTGCCAGCTCACCAGCCGGGACAGGGGACTATGGCTACACCTTC | CASSPAGTGDYGYTF | TRBJ1-2 | TRBV18 | TRBD1 | .
TGCGCCAGCAGCTCACCCTCGGCGCAGGAATCGCAGTATTTT | CASSSPSAQESQYF | TRBJ2-3 | TRBV5-1 | . | .
TGTGCCAGCAGCCTCCTGGGACTAGCGGGAGACTCGTACCAAGAGACCCAGTACTTC | CASSLLGLAGDSYQETQYF | TRBJ2-5 | TRBV9 | TRBD2 | .
TGTGCCAGCACGGGGGGCTACAATGAGCAGTTCTTC | CASTGGYNEQFF | TRBJ2-1 | TRBV7-9 | TRBD2 | .
TGTGCCTGGAGTACAACGACAGGGCTGAACACTGAAGCTTTCTTT | CAWSTTTGLNTEAFF | TRBJ1-1 | TRBV30 | TRBD1 | .
TGTGCCAGCAGAATGGGGCTGAACACTGAAGCTTTCTTT | CASRMGLNTEAFF | TRBJ1-1 | TRBV7-2 | . | .
TGTGCCAGCAGCTTCGATGAAAAACTGTTTTTT | CASSFDEKLFF | TRBJ1-4 | TRBV13 | . | .
TGTGCCTGGAGTGTAAGTAATTCGGGAGAGCAGTACTTC | CAWSVSNSGEQYF | TRBJ2-7 | TRBV30 | . | .
TGTGCCAGCAGCCAAGATAGGGCAGTAGATCAGCCCCAGCATTTT | CASSQDRAVDQPQHF | TRBJ1-5 | TRBV4-2 | . | .
TGTGCCAGCAGGGGGACAGTTTCAGCCAAAAACATTCAGTACTTC | CASRGTVSAKNIQYF | TRBJ2-4 | TRBV2 | TRBD1 | once
TGCGCCAGCAGCTTGGACGTGAACACTGAAGCTTTCTTT | CASSLDVNTEAFF | TRBJ1-1 | TRBV5-1 | . | .
TGCGCCAGCAGCTTTGGGCGTCCAGCGGGAGGGTCCACAACTAGCACAGATACGCAGTATTTT | CASSFGRPAGGSTTSTDTQYF | TRBJ2-3 | TRBV5-1 | TRBD2 | .
TGCGCCAGCAGCTTGGGGGACGGGACAGCTGGAAACACCATATATTTT | CASSLGDGTAGNTIYF | TRBJ1-3 | TRBV5-1 | TRBD1 | .
TGCGCCAGCAGCAGCGGGACCCAATTAACCGGGGAGCTGTTTTTT | CASSSGTQLTGELFF | TRBJ2-2 | TRBV5-1 | TRBD2 | .
TGTGCCAGCTCACGGGTGGGGACAGGGCTGTACGAGCAGTACTTC | CASSRVGTGLYEQYF | TRBJ2-7 | TRBV18 | TRBD1 | .
TGTGCCTGGAGTGAGGGACTAGTCGGGGGGCAGTTCTTC | CAWSEGLVGGQFF | TRBJ2-1 | TRBV30 | TRBD2 | .
TGTGCCAGCAGCCCGGGGACAGGGTTCAACACCATATATTTT | CASSPGTGFNTIYF | TRBJ1-3 | TRBV7-9 | TRBD1 | .
TGTGCCAGCAGTTATGACAGGAAGGCGGGCTACACCTTC | CASSYDRKAGYTF | TRBJ1-2 | TRBV6-5 | . | .